The 3 T cell receptor beta chains below were found in one sample sequenced in a study of response to subunit inactivated influenza vaccine. Via MiXCR, TCRdb re-called the RT-PCR reads, giving one row per CDR3 protein. The data contain 450,000 to 500,000 distinct CDR3 sequences, approximately 9.9% of them singletons. Here the sequenced sample was PBMCs from blood, taken more than 35 days after vaccination. These receptors all come from a man in his forties or fifties who received an inactivated influenza vaccine.

This clonotype occurred a few times. This chain links TRBV29-1 with TRBJ1-1; tentatively, D is TRBD1 (5 bases). Trimming left V 5 bases short and J 5 bases short, with 9 bases between. Germline CDR1 and CDR2: SQVTM and ANQGSEA. The CDR3 contains 11 residues. CDR3 amino acids: CSVSQGTEAFF. Written as DNA, the CDR3 is TGCAGCGTTTCCCAGGGAACTGAAGCTTTCTTT.

This clonotype has more than one count but fewer than ten. The V call is TRBV11-2, the J call TRBJ2-1; D unresolved. Germline CDR1 reads SGHAT; CDR2 reads FQNNGV. The V gene lost 1 base and the J gene lost 0 bases, with 4 bases spanning the gap. This CDR3 has 14 residues. The CDR3 protein is CASSLANSYNEQFF. As DNA, the CDR3 is TGTGCCAGCAGCTTAGCAAACTCCTACAATGAGCAGTTCTTC.

This clonotype showed up many times. The V gene is TRBV12-3 or TRBV12-4, the J gene TRBJ1-5, with 7 bases aligning to TRBD1. This CDR3 comprises 16 residues. Unmatched junction bases numbered 11, after V lost 5 bases and J lost 4 bases. The CDR3 region has the DNA TGTGCCAGCAGTCTCCGGACAGGAACAGGTAATCAGCCCCAGCATTTT. It yields the protein CASSLRTGTGNQPQHF.